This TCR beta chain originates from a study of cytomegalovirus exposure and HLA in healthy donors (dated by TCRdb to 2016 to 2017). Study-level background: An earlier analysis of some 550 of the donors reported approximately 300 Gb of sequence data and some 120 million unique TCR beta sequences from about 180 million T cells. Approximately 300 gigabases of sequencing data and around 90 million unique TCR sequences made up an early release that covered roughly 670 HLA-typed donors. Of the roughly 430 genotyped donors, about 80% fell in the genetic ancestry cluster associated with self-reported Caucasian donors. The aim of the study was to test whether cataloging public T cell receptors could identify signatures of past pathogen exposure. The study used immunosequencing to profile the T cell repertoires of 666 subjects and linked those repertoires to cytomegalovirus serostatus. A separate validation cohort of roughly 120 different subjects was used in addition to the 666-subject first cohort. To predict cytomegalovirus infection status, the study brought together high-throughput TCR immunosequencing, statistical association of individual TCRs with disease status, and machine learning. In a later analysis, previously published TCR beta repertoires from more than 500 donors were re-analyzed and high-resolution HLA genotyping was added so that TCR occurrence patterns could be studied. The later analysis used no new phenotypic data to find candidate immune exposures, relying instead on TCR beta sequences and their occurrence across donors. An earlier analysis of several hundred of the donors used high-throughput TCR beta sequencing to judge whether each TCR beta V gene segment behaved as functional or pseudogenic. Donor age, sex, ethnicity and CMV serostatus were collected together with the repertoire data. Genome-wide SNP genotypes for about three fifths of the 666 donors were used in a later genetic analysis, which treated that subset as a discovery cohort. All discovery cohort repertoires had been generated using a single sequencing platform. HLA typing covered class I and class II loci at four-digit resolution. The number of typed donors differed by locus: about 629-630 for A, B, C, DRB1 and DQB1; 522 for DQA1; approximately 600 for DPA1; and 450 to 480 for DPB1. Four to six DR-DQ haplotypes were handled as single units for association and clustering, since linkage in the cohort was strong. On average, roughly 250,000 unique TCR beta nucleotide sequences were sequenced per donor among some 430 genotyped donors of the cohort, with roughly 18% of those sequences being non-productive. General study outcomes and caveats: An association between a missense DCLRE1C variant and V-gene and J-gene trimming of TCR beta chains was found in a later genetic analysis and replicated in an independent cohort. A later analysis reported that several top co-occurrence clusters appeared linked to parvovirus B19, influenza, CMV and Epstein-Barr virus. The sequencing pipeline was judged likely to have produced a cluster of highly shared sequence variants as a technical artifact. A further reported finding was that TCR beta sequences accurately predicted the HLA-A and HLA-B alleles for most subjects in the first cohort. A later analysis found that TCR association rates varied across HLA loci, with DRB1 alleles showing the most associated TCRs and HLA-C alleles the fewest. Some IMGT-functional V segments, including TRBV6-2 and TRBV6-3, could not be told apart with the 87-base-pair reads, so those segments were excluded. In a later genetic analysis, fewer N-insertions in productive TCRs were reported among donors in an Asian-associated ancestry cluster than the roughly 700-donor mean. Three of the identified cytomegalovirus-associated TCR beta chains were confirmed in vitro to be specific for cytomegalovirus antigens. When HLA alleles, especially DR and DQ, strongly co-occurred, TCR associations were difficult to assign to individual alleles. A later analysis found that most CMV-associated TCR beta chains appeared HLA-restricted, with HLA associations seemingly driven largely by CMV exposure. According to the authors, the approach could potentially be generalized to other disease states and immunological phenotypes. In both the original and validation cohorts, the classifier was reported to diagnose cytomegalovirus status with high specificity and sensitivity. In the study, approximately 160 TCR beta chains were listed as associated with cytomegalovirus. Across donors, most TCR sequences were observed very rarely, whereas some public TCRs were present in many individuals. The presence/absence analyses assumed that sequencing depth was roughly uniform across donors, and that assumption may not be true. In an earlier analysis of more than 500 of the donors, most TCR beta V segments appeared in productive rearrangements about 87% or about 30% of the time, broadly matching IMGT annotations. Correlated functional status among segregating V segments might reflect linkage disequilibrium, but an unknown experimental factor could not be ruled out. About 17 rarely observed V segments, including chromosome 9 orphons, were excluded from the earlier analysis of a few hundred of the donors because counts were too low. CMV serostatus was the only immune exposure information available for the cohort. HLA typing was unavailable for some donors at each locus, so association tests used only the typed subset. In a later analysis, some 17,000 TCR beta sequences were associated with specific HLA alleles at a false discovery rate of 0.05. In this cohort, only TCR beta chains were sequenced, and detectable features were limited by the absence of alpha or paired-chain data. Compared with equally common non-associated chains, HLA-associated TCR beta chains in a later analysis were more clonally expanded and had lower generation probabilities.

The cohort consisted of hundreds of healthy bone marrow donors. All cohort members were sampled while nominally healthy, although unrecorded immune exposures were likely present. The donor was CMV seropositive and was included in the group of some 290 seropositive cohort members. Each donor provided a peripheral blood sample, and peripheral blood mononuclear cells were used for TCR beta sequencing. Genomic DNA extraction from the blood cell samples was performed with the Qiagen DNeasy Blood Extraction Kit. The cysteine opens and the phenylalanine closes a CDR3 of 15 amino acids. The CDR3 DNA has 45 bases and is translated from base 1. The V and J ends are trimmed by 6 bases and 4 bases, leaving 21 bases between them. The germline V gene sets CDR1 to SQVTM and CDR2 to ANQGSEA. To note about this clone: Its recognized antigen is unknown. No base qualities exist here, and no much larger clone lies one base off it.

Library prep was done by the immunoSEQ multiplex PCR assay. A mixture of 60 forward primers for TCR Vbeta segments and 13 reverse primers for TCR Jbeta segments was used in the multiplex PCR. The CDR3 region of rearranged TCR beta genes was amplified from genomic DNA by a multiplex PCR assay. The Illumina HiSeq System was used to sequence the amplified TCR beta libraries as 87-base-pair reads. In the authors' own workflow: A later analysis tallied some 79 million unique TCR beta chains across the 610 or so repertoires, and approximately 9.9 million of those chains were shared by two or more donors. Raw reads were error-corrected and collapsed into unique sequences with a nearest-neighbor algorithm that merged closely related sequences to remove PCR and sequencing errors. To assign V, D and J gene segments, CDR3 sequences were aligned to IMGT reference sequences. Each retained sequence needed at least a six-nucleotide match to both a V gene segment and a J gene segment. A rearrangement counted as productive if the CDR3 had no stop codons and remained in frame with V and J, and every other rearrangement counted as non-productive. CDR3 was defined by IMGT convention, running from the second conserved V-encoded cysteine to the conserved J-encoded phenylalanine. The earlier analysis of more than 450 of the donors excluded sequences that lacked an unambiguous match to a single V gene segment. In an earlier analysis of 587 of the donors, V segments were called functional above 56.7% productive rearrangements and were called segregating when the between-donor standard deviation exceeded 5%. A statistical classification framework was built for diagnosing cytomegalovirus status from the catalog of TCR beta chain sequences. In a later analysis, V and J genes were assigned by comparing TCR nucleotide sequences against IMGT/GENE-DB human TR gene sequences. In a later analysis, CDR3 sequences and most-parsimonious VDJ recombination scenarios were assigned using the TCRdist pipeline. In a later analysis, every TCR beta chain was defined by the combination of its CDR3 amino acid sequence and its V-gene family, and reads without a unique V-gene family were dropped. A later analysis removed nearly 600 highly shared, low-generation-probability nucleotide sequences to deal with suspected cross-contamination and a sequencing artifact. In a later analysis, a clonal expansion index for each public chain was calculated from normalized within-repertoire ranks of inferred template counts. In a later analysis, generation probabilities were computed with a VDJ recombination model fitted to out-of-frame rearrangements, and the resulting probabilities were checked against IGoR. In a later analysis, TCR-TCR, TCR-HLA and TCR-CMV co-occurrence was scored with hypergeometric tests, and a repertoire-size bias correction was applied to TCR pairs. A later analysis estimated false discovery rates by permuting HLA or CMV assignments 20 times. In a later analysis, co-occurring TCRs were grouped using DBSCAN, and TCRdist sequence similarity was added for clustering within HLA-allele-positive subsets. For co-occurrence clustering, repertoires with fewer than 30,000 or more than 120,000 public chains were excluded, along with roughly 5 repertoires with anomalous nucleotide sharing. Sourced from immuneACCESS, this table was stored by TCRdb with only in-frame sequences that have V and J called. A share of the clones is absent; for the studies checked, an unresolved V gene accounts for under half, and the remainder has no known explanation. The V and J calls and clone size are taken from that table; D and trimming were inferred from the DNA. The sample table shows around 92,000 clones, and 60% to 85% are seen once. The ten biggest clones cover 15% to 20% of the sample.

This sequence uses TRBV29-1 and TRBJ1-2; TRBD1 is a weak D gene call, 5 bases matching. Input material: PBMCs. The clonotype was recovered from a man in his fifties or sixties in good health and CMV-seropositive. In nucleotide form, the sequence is TGCAGCGTCAGGCCCTCCCAATCTAGGGGCTATGGCTACACCTTC. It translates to CSVRPSQSRGYGYTF.